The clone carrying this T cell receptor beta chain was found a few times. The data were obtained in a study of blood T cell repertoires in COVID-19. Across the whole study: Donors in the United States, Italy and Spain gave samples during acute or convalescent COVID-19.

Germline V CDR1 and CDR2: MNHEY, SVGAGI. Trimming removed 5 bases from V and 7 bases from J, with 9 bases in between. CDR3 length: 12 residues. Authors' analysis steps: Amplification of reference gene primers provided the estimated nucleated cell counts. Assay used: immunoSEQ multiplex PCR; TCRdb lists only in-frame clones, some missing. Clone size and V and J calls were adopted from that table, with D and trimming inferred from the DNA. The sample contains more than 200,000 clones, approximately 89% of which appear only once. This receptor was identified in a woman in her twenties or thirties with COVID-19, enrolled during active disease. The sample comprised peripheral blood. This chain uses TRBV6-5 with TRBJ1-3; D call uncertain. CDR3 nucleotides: TGTGCCAGCAGTCAGGATAGGAACACCATATATTTT. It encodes CASSQDRNTIYF.